The text below deals with one TCR beta chain. This entry belongs to a study of radiotherapy plus CTLA-4 blockade in lung cancer. TCRdb's table, derived via immunoSEQ multiplex PCR, lists solely in-frame clones and lacks some. This sample has 40,000 to 55,000 clones, with 86% found just once. CDR3 length: 13 amino acids. CDR1 SGHRS and CDR2 YFSETQ come from the germline V gene. The V end was cut by 1 base, the J end by 13 bases, with 15 bases between. The sample in question was peripheral blood, obtained from a patient treated with radiotherapy plus ipilimumab. The TCR comes from a human donor with non-small cell lung cancer that progressed on radiotherapy plus ipilimumab. Some clones in this sample may be carry-over from other donors' samples. The rearrangement links TRBV5-1 to TRBJ1-5, with D possibly being TRBD1 (5 bases). CDR3 in amino acids: CASSLLGGASQHF. For the CDR3, the DNA is TGCGCCAGCAGCTTGCTGGGTGGGGCTTCACAGCATTTT. The full variable domain, rest sourced from reference TRBV5-1 and TRBJ1-5, is KAGVTQTPRYLIKTRGQQVTLSCSPISGHRSVSWYQQTPGQGLQFLFEYFSETQRNKGNFPGRFSGRQFSNSRSEMNVSTLELGDSALYLCASSLLGGASQHFGDGTRLSIL.